The present entry profiles one TCR beta chain with its context. Its antigen is unknown. The source of the sample is a study of shared clonotypes between healthy human individuals. General study results and limits: A generally larger estimated richness was seen in naive subsets than in memory subsets. A handful of donors held roughly 5% of naive CD4 clonotypes in common.

The authors ran the assay at deep level. An even split of each subset's genomic DNA across several immunoSEQ plates was performed. Profiling relied on immunoSEQ multiplex PCR, and the TCRdb table lists in-frame clones only, not all of them. The sample has a few million clones, approximately 94% seen once. Germline V gene lookup returns CDR1 SGHNT and CDR2 YYREEE (reference sequence). The CDR3 runs 16 residues. V was clipped by 0 bases and J by 4 bases; unmatched bases: 6. This chain connects TRBV5-4 to TRBJ1-3; 8 bases are a match to TRBD1. This sequence originates from a man aged 18 to 29 in good health. Material for sequencing was naive CD4+ T cells sorted from blood. Indicated subset: CD45RA+ positively selected. Written as DNA, the CDR3 is TGTGCCAGCAGCTTGGGATGGACAGGGATCGGAAACACCATATATTTT. The encoded protein is CASSLGWTGIGNTIYF. The variable domain in full, completed from reference TRBV5-4 and TRBJ1-3, reads ETGVTQSPTHLIKTRGQQVTLRCSSQSGHNTVSWYQQALGQGPQFIFQYYREEENGRGNFPPRFSGLQFPNYSSELNVNALELDDSALYLCASSLGWTGIGNTIYFGEGSWLTVV.